This TCR beta chain came from a study of blood T cell repertoires in COVID-19. Across the study: Collection of acute and convalescent COVID-19 samples took place in the United States, Italy and Spain.

The authors' processing: Estimated nucleated cell counts came from reference gene primer amplification. Sequenced by immunoSEQ multiplex PCR; TCRdb stores in-frame clones only, minus some. That table supplies the V and J calls and clone size; D and trimming were determined from the DNA. The sample has roughly 190,000 clones, 65% to 85% seen once. This study enrolled people aged about 18 to 100 from roughly 22 US geographic areas. Participants' reported clinical history set cohort assignment. The V and J ends lost 2 bases and 3 bases respectively, with 8 bases between them. The CDR3 sequence is 13 residues long. The germline V gene has CDR1 SGDLS and CDR2 YYNGEE.

This sequence joins TRBV9 and TRBJ1-2; unclear D gene. Input material: PBMCs or T cells enriched from blood (not recorded which). The clonotype comes from a woman younger than 45 who had recovered from COVID-19. The CDR3 DNA sequence: TGTGCCAGCAGCGTCGACACTGACTATGGCTACACCTTC. It yields the protein CASSVDTDYGYTF.